This is a list of T cell receptor beta chains from one sample in a study of shared clonotypes between healthy human individuals. TCRdb's table, derived via immunoSEQ multiplex PCR, lists solely in-frame clones and lacks some. The sample contains about 660,000 clones, roughly 70% of which appear only once. Material for sequencing was memory CD4+ T cells sorted from blood. The receptors were gathered from a woman aged 25 to 39 in good health. Each CDR3 is given with its conserved first and last residue. A D gene is named only where the DNA matches it firmly. Expanded clones are given a class, and other clones once, few, many or no size at all.

clone_size	v_call	d_call	j_call	cdr3_nt	cdr3_aa
.	TRBV10-1	.	TRBJ1-4	TGCGCCAGCAGTGAGGACGATCCTAATGAAAAACTGTTTTTT	CASSEDDPNEKLFF
few	TRBV6-5	TRBD1	TRBJ1-1	TGTGCCAGCAGTTACGAGTTGACAGGGGGCGCTTTCTTT	CASSYELTGGAFF
many	TRBV18	.	TRBJ1-3	TGTGCCAGCTCACCATTGAACTCTGGAAACACCATATATTTT	CASSPLNSGNTIYF
.	TRBV29-1	.	TRBJ2-7	TGCAGCGTTGCGGGCCTTCCCTACGAGCAGTACTTC	CSVAGLPYEQYF
.	TRBV2	TRBD2	TRBJ2-3	TGTGCCAGCAGAAAGGGACTAGCGGAGGGAGGGACAGATACGCAGTATTTT	CASRKGLAEGGTDTQYF
.	TRBV30	.	TRBJ1-1	TGTGCCTGGAGCGGGTCCAGGACGGTACACAGTCAAGCTTTCTTT	CAWSGSRTVHSQAFF
few	TRBV5-4	TRBD1	TRBJ2-2	TGTGCCAGCAGCTGGGACAGGACGAACACCGGGGAGCTGTTTTTT	CASSWDRTNTGELFF
.	TRBV14	TRBD1	TRBJ2-5	TGTGCCAGCAGCCAAGATTATGGCAGGGGGTTCACCCAGTACTTC	CASSQDYGRGFTQYF
once	TRBV29-1	TRBD1	TRBJ1-4	TGCAGCGTTGGACGGGACAGGAATAATGAAAAACTGTTTTTT	CSVGRDRNNEKLFF
.	TRBV1	.	TRBJ2-7	TGCACCAGCACCCGGGGGATCTCCTACGAGCAGTACTTC	CTSTRGISYEQYF
.	TRBV2	.	TRBJ2-6	TGTGCCAGCAGTCCAGAGACTGGGGCCAACGTCCTGACCTTC	CASSPETGANVLTF
.	TRBV7-9	.	TRBJ1-4	TGTGCCAGCAGCCCGGAAACAACTAATGAAAAACTGTTTTTT	CASSPETTNEKLFF
.	TRBV5-1	TRBD2	TRBJ2-1	TGCGCCAGCAGCTTGGCAACTAGCGGATACAATGAGCAGTTCTTC	CASSLATSGYNEQFF
.	TRBV7-2	.	TRBJ2-7	TGTGCCAGCAGCGGTTATCCCTACGAGCAGTACTTC	CASSGYPYEQYF
.	TRBV27	TRBD1	TRBJ2-3	TGTGCCAGCGGGAAAACACAGGGGAACACAGATACGCAGTATTTT	CASGKTQGNTDTQYF
once	TRBV14	TRBD1	TRBJ2-1	TGTGCCAGCAGCTCTGACAGGGTGAATAAGCAGTTCTTC	CASSSDRVNKQFF
.	TRBV7-9	.	TRBJ1-4	TGTGCCAGCAGCTTAGCCAGGGGAGTCGAAAAACTGTTTTTT	CASSLARGVEKLFF
.	TRBV4-1	TRBD2	TRBJ2-5	TGCGCCAGCAGCCAAGGGACTAGCCAGATGGGGACCCAGTACTTC	CASSQGTSQMGTQYF
.	TRBV25-1	.	TRBJ1-4	TGTGCCAGCAGTGAGCACAGGACACCAACTAATGAAAAACTGTTTTTT	CASSEHRTPTNEKLFF
.	TRBV11-2	.	TRBJ2-5	TGTGCCAGCAGCTTTTTGAATGGAAAAACCCAGTACTTC	CASSFLNGKTQYF
.	TRBV30	.	TRBJ2-7	TGTGCCTGGAGTGAACTAGATCCCTACGAGCAGTACTTC	CAWSELDPYEQYF
.	TRBV7-7	.	TRBJ2-5	TGTGCCAGCATACCTAGCGCAAATGTGGGGGAGACCCAGTACTTC	CASIPSANVGETQYF
.	TRBV11-2	.	TRBJ2-6	TGTGCCAGCAGCTTAGTTGAAGTGTCTGGGGCCAACGTCCTGACTTTC	CASSLVEVSGANVLTF
.	TRBV2	TRBD2	TRBJ2-7	TGTGCCAGCAGAGGGTCCGCTAGCGGGATAGGGTGGAAGGAGCAGTACTTC	CASRGSASGIGWKEQYF
.	TRBV6-6	TRBD2	TRBJ2-7	TGTGCCAGCACCGTAGCGGGAGACGGGTACGAGCAGTACTTC	CASTVAGDGYEQYF
.	TRBV7-2	TRBD2	TRBJ2-1	TGTGCCAGCAGCCCCAACCTTAGCGGGAAACTTAATAAGTTCTTC	CASSPNLSGKLNKFF
.	TRBV7-9	.	TRBJ2-1	TGTGCCAGCAGCCGACTAGGGCGCGATGAGCAGTTCTTC	CASSRLGRDEQFF
.	TRBV5-1	.	TRBJ1-2	TGCGCCAGCAGCTTGAACGACATGTCCTATGGCTACACCTTC	CASSLNDMSYGYTF
.	TRBV11-2	TRBD1	TRBJ2-7	TGTGCCAGCAGGAAAACCGGGACAGGGGCCCAGGGTCCCTACGAGCAGTACTTC	CASRKTGTGAQGPYEQYF
.	TRBV5-1	TRBD2	TRBJ2-7	TGCGCCAGCAGCCGCGGGACTAGCGGGAGCCAGACCTACGAGCAGTACTTC	CASSRGTSGSQTYEQYF
.	TRBV28	TRBD1	TRBJ2-4	TGTGCCAGCAGCCAGGGGGCGCGGGCCAAAAACATTCAGTACTTC	CASSQGARAKNIQYF
.	TRBV29-1	.	TRBJ2-1	TGCAGCGTTGTCGAGTCGGCCAATGAGCAGTTCTTC	CSVVESANEQFF